The 26 T cell receptor beta chains below all came from one sample that was sequenced in a study of shared clonotypes between healthy human individuals. Assay used: immunoSEQ multiplex PCR; TCRdb lists only in-frame clones, some missing. The data show around 180,000 clones, 80% to 95% seen once. Sequencing input: naive CD4+ T cells sorted from blood. Subset indicated: CD45RA+ positively selected. These receptors all stem from a woman under 40 in good health.

This chain links TRBV28 with TRBJ1-6; tentative D call: TRBD1 (5 bases). Germline assignment: CDR1 MDHEN and CDR2 SYDVKM. V was pared by 8 bases and J by 5 bases, with 13 bases between. The CDR3 covers 14 residues. The CDR3 spells CASGEGLNNSPLHF. The CDR3 DNA follows: TGTGCCAGCGGAGAGGGGCTAAATAATTCACCCCTCCACTTT.

This clone was seen just once. The rearrangement joins TRBV19 to TRBJ2-4; TRBD1 or TRBD2 may be the D gene (6 bases each). V lost 6 bases and J lost 3, with 21 bases in between. The CDR3 extends over 17 amino acids. Germline V gene data show CDR1 as LNHDA and CDR2 as SQIVND (reference sequence). The CDR3 nucleotides are TGTGCCAGTAGCACCTCATCGCGGGGACATCTCAAAAACATTCAGTACTTC. It specifies CASSTSSRGHLKNIQYF.

The J gene is TRBJ2-1, the V gene TRBV25-1; D perhaps matches TRBD2 (6 bases). Germline V lookup: CDR1 MGHDK, CDR2 SYGVNS. Trimming left V 4 bases short and J 10 bases short, with 8 bases between. There are 11 residues in the CDR3. Here the CDR3 DNA reads TGTGCCAGCAGTGGAGGGAGGGAGCAGTTCTTC. Its translation is CASSGGREQFF.

The rearrangement uses TRBV5-6 and TRBJ2-1; D unresolved. The germline V gene has CDR1 SGHDT and CDR2 YYEEEE. V dropped 3 bases and J dropped 9 bases, with 7 bases sitting between them. The CDR3 is 11 amino acids. CDR3 sequence reads: CASSSKGEQFF. The DNA of the CDR3 is TGTGCCAGCAGCTCAAAAGGTGAGCAGTTCTTC.

This clone has only one observation. The chain employs TRBV15 and TRBJ2-7; D might be TRBD1 or TRBD2, each matching 5 bases. Trimming cost V 0 bases and J 4 bases, with 16 bases left between them. CDR1 is LNHNV, CDR2 YYDKDF, per germline (reference sequence). The CDR3 runs 16 residues. The CDR3 region is CATSREPGTGSYEQYF. As DNA, the CDR3 is TGTGCCACCAGCAGAGAACCCGGGACGGGGAGTTACGAGCAGTACTTC.

The chain has TRBV27 and TRBJ2-6; a weak D match, TRBD1 (5 bases). V lost 3 bases and J 4 bases, leaving 10 bases between the germline ends. The CDR3 has 15 amino acids. Looked up from germline, CDR1 is MNHEY and CDR2 is SMNVEV (reference sequence). CDR3 in amino acids: CASSFQGAGANVLTF. CDR3 DNA sequence: TGTGCCAGCAGTTTCCAGGGTGCAGGGGCCAACGTCCTGACTTTC.

This chain joins TRBV28 and TRBJ2-5, with D possibly being TRBD1 (6 bases). Germline V gene sequence: CDR1 MDHEN, CDR2 SYDVKM. V was cut by 2 bases and J by 0 bases, with 16 bases left in between. CDR3 size: 17 residues. The CDR3 coding sequence is TGTGCCAGCAGTTTAGGGGGCGCAGGGAACAACCAAGAGACCCAGTACTTC. It yields the protein CASSLGGAGNNQETQYF.

The rearrangement joins TRBV6-5 to TRBJ2-7; 8 positions match TRBD1. The CDR3 extends over 14 amino acids. Germline CDR1 is MNHEY and CDR2 is SVGAGI. The V and J ends lost 1 base and 5 bases, in that order; junction bases with no gene match: 4. CDR3 sequence: CASSYFRTGNEQYF. The DNA for the CDR3 is TGTGCCAGCAGTTACTTCCGGACAGGGAACGAGCAGTACTTC.

The chain has TRBV25-1 and TRBJ2-7; D is ambiguous. This CDR3 spans 13 amino acids. CDR1 and CDR2 (germline): MGHDK, SYGVNS. V was shortened by 3 bases and J by 2 bases, with 8 bases between the two germline ends. CDR3 in amino acids: CASSEPNTYEQYF. The CDR3 bases are TGTGCCAGCAGTGAGCCGAATACCTACGAGCAGTACTTC.

This chain links TRBV6-1 with TRBJ1-2; D unclear. Trimming cost V 6 bases and J 3 bases, with 11 bases left between them. The germline V gene has CDR1 MNHNS and CDR2 SASEGT. The CDR3 spans 13 residues. The CDR3 bases are TGTGCCAGCAGAAACAGTGGCCACTATGGCTACACCTTC. Protein: CASRNSGHYGYTF.

This chain joins TRBV10-1 and TRBJ2-7, with TRBD1 identical over 9 bases. CDR3 length equals 15 residues. With 2 bases clipped from V and 8 bases from J, the junction kept 10 bases outside the gene matches. Per the germline V gene, CDR1 is WNHNN and CDR2 is SYGVQD (reference sequence). CDR3 in amino acids: CASSEAGDRESKQYF. DNA for the CDR3: TGCGCCAGCAGTGAGGCGGGGGACAGGGAAAGCAAGCAGTACTTC.

This chain links TRBV5-1 with TRBJ2-2, with no clear D. Trimming cost V 0 bases and J 0 bases, with 9 bases left between them. The CDR3 runs to 16 residues. Germline loops: CDR1 SGHRS, CDR2 YFSETQ. CDR3 coding DNA: TGCGCCAGCAGCTTGGCTCGGGTCGCGAACACCGGGGAGCTGTTTTTT. Its translation: CASSLARVANTGELFF.

The chain joins TRBV4-1 to TRBJ1-1; TRBD1 might be the D (6 bases). This CDR3 comprises 15 residues. CDR1 MGHRA and CDR2 YSYEKL come from the germline V gene. V was pared by 1 base and J by 3 bases, with 12 bases between. The CDR3 sequence: CASSQAPQGDTEAFF. CDR3 nucleotide sequence: TGCGCCAGCAGCCAAGCCCCACAGGGAGACACTGAAGCTTTCTTT.

This chain joins TRBV27 and TRBJ2-5; no clear D. The end of the DNA fits TRBJ2-7 better, so the J call may be wrong. This CDR3 is 14 amino acids long. CDR1 and CDR2 (germline): MNHEY, SMNVEV (reference sequence). The DNA for the CDR3 is TGTGCCAGCAGTCCACGGACGGATACCTACGAGCAGTACTTC. This gives the protein CASSPRTDTYEQYF.

The chain uses TRBV13 and TRBJ1-2, with D possibly being TRBD1 (5 bases). This CDR3 is 15 amino acids long. CDR1 is PRHDT and CDR2 is FYEKMQ in the germline V gene (reference sequence). Trimming removed 6 bases from V and 1 base from J, with 15 bases in between. CDR3 region: CASSEWGRVNYGYTF. The CDR3 nucleotides are TGTGCCAGCAGTGAATGGGGCAGGGTTAACTATGGCTACACCTTC. Together with reference TRBV13 and TRBJ1-2, the CDR3 gives the full variable domain: AAGVIQSPRHLIKEKRETATLKCYPIPRHDTVYWYQQGPGQDPQFLISFYEKMQSDKGSIPDRFSAQQFSDYHSELNMSSLELGDSALYFCASSEWGRVNYGYTFGSGTRLTVV.

The rearrangement joins TRBV29-1 to TRBJ2-1; 9 bases fit TRBD2. The CDR3 is 12 residues long. J lost 8 bases, V lost 6 bases, and 5 bases had no gene match. Germline V gene lookup returns CDR1 SQVTM and CDR2 ANQGSEA. CDR3 in DNA: TGCAGCGTAATAGCGGGAGTTGATGAGCAGTTCTTC. Translated, it gives CSVIAGVDEQFF.

CDR3 loop: CASSESGLDKEQYF. The CDR3 region has the DNA TGCGCCAGCAGTGAGTCCGGGCTAGATAAGGAGCAGTACTTC. The rearrangement links TRBV10-1 to TRBJ2-7; no clear D gene. Germline CDR1 and CDR2: WNHNN and SYGVQD (reference sequence). Trimming left V 0 bases short and J 7 bases short, with 13 bases between. The length of the CDR3 is 14 residues.

The rearrangement joins TRBV4-1 to TRBJ1-1, with a possible D match to TRBD1 (6 bases). The CDR3 has 16 amino acids. In germline, CDR1 is MGHRA, CDR2 YSYEKL. V lost 3 bases, J lost 4 bases, and 18 bases lay in between. DNA for the CDR3: TGCGCCAGCAGCCAGGAAAAAAGGGGGAAGAGCACTGAAGCTTTCTTT. It codes for CASSQEKRGKSTEAFF.

The gene calls are TRBV2 and TRBJ2-5; 9 positions match TRBD1. The J call is uncertain, as TRBJ2-7 better fits the DNA end. The germline V gene encodes CDR1 SNHLY and CDR2 FYNNEI. The CDR3 is 14 amino acids. CDR3 DNA: TGTGCCAGCAGGGTCGGGACAGGGTCTGGCGAGCAGTACTTC. Its translation: CASRVGTGSGEQYF.

The chain couples TRBV29-1 to TRBJ1-1, with unresolved D. Germline V gene data show CDR1 as SQVTM and CDR2 as ANQGSEA. The CDR3 runs 8 residues. V lost 3 bases to trimming and J lost 11 bases, with 4 bases between them. CDR3: CSVDSAFF. CDR3 nucleotide sequence: TGCAGCGTTGATTCGGCTTTCTTT. Complete variable domain (other parts from reference TRBV29-1 and TRBJ1-1): SAVISQKPSRDICQRGTSLTIQCQVDSQVTMMFWYRQQPGQSLTLIATANQGSEATYESGFVIDKFPISRPNLTFSTLTVSNMSPEDSSIYLCSVDSAFFGQGTRLTVV.

V and J are TRBV19 and TRBJ2-3, with a possible D match to TRBD1 (6 bases). The CDR3 totals 14 residues. Deletions cut 6 bases from V and 2 bases from J, with 12 bases between. The V gene's germline CDR1 is LNHDA and CDR2 SQIVND (reference sequence). CDR3 DNA sequence: TGTGCCAGTAGAATGGGGGACAACACAGATACGCAGTATTTT. This gives the protein CASRMGDNTDTQYF.

CDR3 nucleotides: TGTGCCAGCAGCCAGAGACAGGCGGGACACACTGAAGCTTTCTTT. This sequence encodes CASSQRQAGHTEAFF. J is TRBJ1-1 and V is TRBV14; D is perhaps TRBD1 (6 bases). Trimming removed 3 bases at V and 3 bases at J, with 14 bases between. The CDR3 has 15 amino acids. Per germline, CDR1 SGHDN and CDR2 FVKESK.

The rearrangement links TRBV18 to TRBJ1-2, with 10 bases identical to TRBD1. V was pared by 3 bases and J by 6 bases, with 10 bases of the junction left unmatched. There are 16 residues in the CDR3. Per the germline V gene, CDR1 is KGHSH and CDR2 is LQKENI. CDR3 region: CASSPPIGTGVDGYTF. The CDR3 nucleotides read TGTGCCAGCTCACCCCCCATCGGGACAGGGGTGGATGGCTACACCTTC.

In this sample, this clone turned up once. This chain links TRBV19 with TRBJ2-5, with D uncertain. V shed 8 bases and J shed 11 bases, with 27 bases lying between them. The CDR3 length is 15 residues. Germline CDR1 and CDR2: LNHDA and SQIVND (reference sequence). In DNA, the CDR3 is TGTGCCAGTCGAGTCTCAAGCCGCGGACCGGATCTGCAGTACTTC. Protein sequence: CASRVSSRGPDLQYF.

CDR3 sequence: CASSFIAKNIQYF. The CDR3 region has the DNA TGTGCCAGCAGCTTTATAGCCAAAAACATTCAGTACTTC. The chain is built from TRBV28 and TRBJ2-4, with D unclear. Germline V gives CDR1 MDHEN, CDR2 SYDVKM. Trimming left V 6 bases short and J 0 bases short, with 6 bases between. The CDR3 has 13 amino acids.

This clone appeared a single time. For the CDR3, the DNA is TGCGCCAGCAGCTTGGATCTTATGGGACAGGGTTTTGACACTGAAGCTTTCTTT. Protein sequence: CASSLDLMGQGFDTEAFF. The chain joins TRBV5-1 to TRBJ1-1, with 9 bases that match TRBD1. V lost 0 bases to trimming and J lost 3 bases; unmatched junction nucleotides: 12. Germline V gene sequence: CDR1 SGHRS, CDR2 YFSETQ. The CDR3 extends over 18 amino acids.